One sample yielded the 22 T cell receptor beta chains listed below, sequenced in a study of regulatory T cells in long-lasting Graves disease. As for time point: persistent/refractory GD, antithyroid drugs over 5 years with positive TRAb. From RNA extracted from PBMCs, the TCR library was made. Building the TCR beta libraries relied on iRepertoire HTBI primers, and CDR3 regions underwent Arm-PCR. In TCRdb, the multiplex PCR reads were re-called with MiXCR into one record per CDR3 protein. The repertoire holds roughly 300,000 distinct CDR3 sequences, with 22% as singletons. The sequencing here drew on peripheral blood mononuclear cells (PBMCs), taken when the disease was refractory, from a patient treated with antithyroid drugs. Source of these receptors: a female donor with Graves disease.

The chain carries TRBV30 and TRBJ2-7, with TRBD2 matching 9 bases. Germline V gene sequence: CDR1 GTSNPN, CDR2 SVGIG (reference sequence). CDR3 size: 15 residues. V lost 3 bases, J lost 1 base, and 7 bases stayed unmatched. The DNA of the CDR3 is TGTGCCTGGAGCCCCCTAGCGGGACGGTCCTACGAGCAGTACTTC. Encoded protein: CAWSPLAGRSYEQYF. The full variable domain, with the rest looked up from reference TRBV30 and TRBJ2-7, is SQTIHQWPATLVQPVGSPLSLECTVEGTSNPNLYWYRQAAGRGLQLLFYSVGIGQISSEVPQNLSASRPQDRQFILSSKKLLLSDSGFYLCAWSPLAGRSYEQYFGPGTRLTVT.

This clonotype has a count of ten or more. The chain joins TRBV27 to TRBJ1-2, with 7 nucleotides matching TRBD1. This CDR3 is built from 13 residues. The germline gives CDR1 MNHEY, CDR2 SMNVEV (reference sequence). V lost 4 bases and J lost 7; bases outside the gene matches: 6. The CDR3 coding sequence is TGTGCCAGCAGTTACAGGGGTGGAAGTGGCTACACCTTC. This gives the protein CASSYRGGSGYTF.

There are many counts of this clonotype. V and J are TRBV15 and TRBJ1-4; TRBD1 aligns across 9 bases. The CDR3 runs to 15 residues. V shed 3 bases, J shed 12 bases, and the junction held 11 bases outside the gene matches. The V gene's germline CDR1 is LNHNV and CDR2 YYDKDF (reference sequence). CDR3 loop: CATSRGQGTTAELFF. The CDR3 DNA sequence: TGTGCCACCAGCAGGGGACAGGGAACCACGGCTGAACTGTTTTTT.

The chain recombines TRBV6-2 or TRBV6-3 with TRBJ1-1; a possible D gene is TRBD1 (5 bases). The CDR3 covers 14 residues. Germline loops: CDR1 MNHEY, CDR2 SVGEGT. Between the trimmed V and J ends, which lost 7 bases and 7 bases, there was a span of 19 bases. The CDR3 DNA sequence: TGTGCCAGCACCGCCATAAACTCTGACAGTGAAGCTTTCTTT. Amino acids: CASTAINSDSEAFF.

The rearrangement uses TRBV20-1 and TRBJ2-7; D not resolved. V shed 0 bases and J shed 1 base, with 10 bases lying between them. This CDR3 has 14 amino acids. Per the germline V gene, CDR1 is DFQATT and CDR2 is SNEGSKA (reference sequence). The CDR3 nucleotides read TGCAGTGCTAGAGACCCAGGTAATTCCTACGAGCAGTACTTC. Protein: CSARDPGNSYEQYF.

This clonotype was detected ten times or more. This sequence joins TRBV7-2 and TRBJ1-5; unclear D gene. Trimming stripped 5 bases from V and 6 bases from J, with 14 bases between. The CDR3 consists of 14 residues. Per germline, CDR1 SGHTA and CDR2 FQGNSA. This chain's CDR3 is CASSLGGLTQPQHF. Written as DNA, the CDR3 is TGTGCCAGCAGCCTAGGTGGGCTAACTCAGCCCCAGCATTTT.

The chain's CDR3 is CASNPSGRYVEQFF. In nucleotides, the CDR3 is TGTGCCAGCAACCCTAGCGGGAGATATGTTGAGCAGTTCTTC. The chain combines TRBV5-8 with TRBJ2-1; 10 bases fit TRBD2. V shed 6 bases and J 9 bases; nucleotides not matched to a gene: 9. Germline values: CDR1 SGHTS, CDR2 YDEGEE. The CDR3 has 14 residues.

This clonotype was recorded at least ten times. CDR3 coding DNA: TGTGCCAGCAGTTTAGCCCGGGACACCGGGGAGCTGTTTTTT. Translated, it gives CASSLARDTGELFF. The chain has TRBV27 and TRBJ2-2; D is unresolved. The CDR3 runs 14 residues. Germline V gene lookup returns CDR1 MNHEY and CDR2 SMNVEV (reference sequence). The ends were cut back, 2 bases at V and 3 bases at J, with 7 bases in the middle.

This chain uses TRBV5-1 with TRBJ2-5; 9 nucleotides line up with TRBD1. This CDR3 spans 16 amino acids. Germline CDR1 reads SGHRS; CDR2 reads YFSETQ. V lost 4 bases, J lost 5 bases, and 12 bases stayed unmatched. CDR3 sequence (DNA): TGCGCCAGCAGCCCTCGGACAGGGGCGGCCGTCGAGACCCAGTACTTC. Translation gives CASSPRTGAAVETQYF.

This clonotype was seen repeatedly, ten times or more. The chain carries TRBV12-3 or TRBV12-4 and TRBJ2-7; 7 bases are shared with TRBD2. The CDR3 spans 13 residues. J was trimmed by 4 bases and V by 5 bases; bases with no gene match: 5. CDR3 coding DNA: TGTGCCAGCAGTCCCAGGGACTATTACGAGCAGTACTTC. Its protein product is CASSPRDYYEQYF.

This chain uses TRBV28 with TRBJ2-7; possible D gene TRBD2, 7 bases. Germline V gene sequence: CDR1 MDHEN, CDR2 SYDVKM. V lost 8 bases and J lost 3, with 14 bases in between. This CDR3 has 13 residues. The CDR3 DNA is TGTGCCAGCGGGGGGGGCAGGAGCTACGAGCAGTACTTC. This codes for CASGGGRSYEQYF.

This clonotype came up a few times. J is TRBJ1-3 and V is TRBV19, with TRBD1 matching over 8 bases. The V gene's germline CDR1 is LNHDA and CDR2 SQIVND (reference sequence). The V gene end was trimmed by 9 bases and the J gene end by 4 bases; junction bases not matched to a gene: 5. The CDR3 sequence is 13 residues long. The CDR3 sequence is CASGQGRGNTIYF. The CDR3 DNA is TGTGCCAGCGGACAGGGAAGAGGAAACACCATATATTTT.

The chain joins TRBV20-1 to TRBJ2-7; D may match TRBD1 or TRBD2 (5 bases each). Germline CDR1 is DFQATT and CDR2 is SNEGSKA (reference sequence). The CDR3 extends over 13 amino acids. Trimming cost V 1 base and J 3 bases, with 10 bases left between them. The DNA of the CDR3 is TGCAGTGCTAGAGGAGGGGTGGACTACGAGCAGTACTTC. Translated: CSARGGVDYEQYF.

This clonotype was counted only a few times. DNA of the CDR3: TGTGCCAGCAGCTCGGGGGGTACAATCTACGAGCAGTACTTC. This gives the protein CASSSGGTIYEQYF. The V gene is TRBV7-9, the J gene TRBJ2-7; 7 bases agree with TRBD2. V was pared by 4 bases and J by 3 bases, with 6 bases of the junction left unmatched. Germline V CDR1 and CDR2: SEHNR, FQNEAQ (reference sequence). The CDR3 has 14 amino acids.

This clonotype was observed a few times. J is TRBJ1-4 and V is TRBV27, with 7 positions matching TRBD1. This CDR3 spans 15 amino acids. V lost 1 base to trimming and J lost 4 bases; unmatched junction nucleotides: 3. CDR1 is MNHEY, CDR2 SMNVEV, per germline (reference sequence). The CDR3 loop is CASSLWGTDNEKLFF. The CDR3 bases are TGTGCCAGCAGTTTATGGGGGACAGATAATGAAAAACTGTTTTTT.

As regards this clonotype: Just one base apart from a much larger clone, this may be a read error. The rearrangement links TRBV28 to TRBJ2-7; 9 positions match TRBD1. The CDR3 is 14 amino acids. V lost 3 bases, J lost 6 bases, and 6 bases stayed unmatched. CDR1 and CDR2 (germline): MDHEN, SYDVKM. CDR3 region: CASSFGTGSAEQYF. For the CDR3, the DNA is TGTGCCAGCAGTTTCGGGACAGGGTCGGCCGAGCAGTACTTC. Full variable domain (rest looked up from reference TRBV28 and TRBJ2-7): DVKVTQSSRYLVKRTGEKVFLECVQDMDHENMFWYRQDPGLGLRLIYFSYDVKMKEKGDIPEGYSVSREKKERFSLILESASTNQTSMYLCASSFGTGSAEQYFGPGTRLTVT.

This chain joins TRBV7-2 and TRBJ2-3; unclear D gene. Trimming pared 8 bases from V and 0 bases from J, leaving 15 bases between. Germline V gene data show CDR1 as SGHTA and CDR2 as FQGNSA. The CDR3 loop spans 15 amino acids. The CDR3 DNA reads TGTGCCAGCGCCACCACGACCGGCAGCACAGATACGCAGTATTTT. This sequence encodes CASATTTGSTDTQYF. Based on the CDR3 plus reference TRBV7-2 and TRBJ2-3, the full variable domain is GAGVSQSPSNKVTEKGKDVELRCDPISGHTALYWYRQSLGQGLEFLIYFQGNSAPDKSGLPSDRFSAERTGGSVSTLTIQRTQQEDSAVYLCASATTTGSTDTQYFGPGTRLTVL.

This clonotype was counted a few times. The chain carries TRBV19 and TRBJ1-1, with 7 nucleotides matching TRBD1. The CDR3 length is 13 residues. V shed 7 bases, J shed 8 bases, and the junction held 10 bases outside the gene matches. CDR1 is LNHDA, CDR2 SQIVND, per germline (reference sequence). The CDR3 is CASNPTDRAEAFF. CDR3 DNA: TGTGCCAGTAACCCGACCGACAGGGCAGAAGCTTTCTTT.

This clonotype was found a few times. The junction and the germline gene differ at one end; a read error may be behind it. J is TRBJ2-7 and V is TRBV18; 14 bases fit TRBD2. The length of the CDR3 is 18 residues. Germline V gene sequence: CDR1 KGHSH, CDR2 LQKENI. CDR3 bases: TGTGCCAACTCACCGGGACTAGCGGGAGAGAGACCCCTTTACGAGCAGTACTTC. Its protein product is CANSPGLAGERPLYEQYF.

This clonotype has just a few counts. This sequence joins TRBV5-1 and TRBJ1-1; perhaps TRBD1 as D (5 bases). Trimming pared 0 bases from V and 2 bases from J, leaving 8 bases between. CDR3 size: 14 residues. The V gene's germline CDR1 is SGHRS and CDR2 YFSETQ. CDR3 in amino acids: CASSLGQRNTEAFF. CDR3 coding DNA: TGCGCCAGCAGCTTGGGACAGCGAAACACTGAAGCTTTCTTT.

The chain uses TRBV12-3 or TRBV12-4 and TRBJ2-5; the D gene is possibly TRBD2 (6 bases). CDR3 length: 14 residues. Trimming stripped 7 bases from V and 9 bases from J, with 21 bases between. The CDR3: CASNPSGLQEAQYF. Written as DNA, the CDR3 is TGTGCCAGCAACCCCTCGGGACTTCAGGAGGCCCAGTACTTC.

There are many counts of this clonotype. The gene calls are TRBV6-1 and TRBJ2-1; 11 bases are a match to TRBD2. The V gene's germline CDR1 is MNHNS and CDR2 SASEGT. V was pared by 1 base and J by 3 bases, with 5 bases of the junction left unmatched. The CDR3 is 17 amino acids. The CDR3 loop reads CASSEGPGTSGYNEQFF. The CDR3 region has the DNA TGTGCCAGCAGTGAAGGACCCGGGACTAGCGGCTACAATGAGCAGTTCTTC.